This section outlines one T cell receptor beta chain sequence together with its context. Trimming pared 4 bases from V and 0 bases from J, leaving 6 bases between. CDR3 length: 13 amino acids. Generated by immunoSEQ multiplex PCR, the TCRdb table keeps only in-frame clones and is missing some. Here the sample spans about 100,000 clones, about 93% being singletons. The data were obtained in a study of blood T cell repertoires in COVID-19. The J gene is TRBJ1-1, the V gene TRBV12-3 or TRBV12-4, with no clear D. The sample consisted of peripheral blood. The clonotype originates from a young woman with acute or convalescent COVID-19. CDR3 sequence (DNA): TGTGCCAGCAGTTCTTCAGTGAACACTGAAGCTTTCTTT. Residues: CASSSSVNTEAFF.